This T cell receptor beta chain was retrieved from a study of post-analysis software for immune sequencing data. Study background: Courses of disease covered relapsing-remitting, secondary progressive and progressive-relapsing multiple sclerosis. Study-wide results and limits: Clustering by F measure revealed strong co-clustering among samples prepared together in one batch. Included in a set of about five TRBV segments more frequent in patients than controls were TRBV5-6, TRBV5-1 and TRBV20-1. Multiple sclerosis was associated with a significant reduction in normalized Chao1 diversity relative to controls.

In the case of this clonotype: The antigen remains undetermined.

Unique molecular identifiers were built into the TCR beta cDNA libraries. MiXCR was run by TCRdb on the PCR reads, yielding one entry per CDR3 protein. The sample has roughly 670,000 distinct CDR3 sequences; 59% are singletons. Per germline, CDR1 LGHDT and CDR2 YNNKEL (reference sequence). This CDR3 is built from 16 residues. Germline trimming cut 4 bases from V and 2 bases from J; bases unmatched to any gene: 10. This chain connects TRBV3-1 to TRBJ1-2; TRBD1 matches at 7 bases. Sequencing was performed on blood. This clonotype was sampled from a girl aged 2 to 10 with multiple sclerosis. The CDR3 loop is CASSPAPGQPNYGYTF. The CDR3 DNA sequence: TGTGCCAGCAGCCCCGCACCGGGACAGCCCAACTATGGCTACACCTTC.